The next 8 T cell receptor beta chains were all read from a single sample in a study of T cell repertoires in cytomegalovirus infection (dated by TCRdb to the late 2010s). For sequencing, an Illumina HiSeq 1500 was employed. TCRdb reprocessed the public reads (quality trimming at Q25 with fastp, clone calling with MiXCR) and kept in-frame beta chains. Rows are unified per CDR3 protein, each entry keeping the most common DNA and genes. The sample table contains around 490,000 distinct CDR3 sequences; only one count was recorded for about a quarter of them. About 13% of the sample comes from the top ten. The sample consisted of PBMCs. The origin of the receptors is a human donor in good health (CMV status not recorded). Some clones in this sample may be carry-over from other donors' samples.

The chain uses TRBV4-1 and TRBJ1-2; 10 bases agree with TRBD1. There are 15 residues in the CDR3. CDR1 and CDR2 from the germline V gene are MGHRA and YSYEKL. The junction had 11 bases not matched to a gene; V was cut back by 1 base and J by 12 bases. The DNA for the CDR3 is TGCGCCAGCAGCCAAGTAGAGACAGGGGGCAAAGAGAACACCTTC. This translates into CASSQVETGGKENTF.

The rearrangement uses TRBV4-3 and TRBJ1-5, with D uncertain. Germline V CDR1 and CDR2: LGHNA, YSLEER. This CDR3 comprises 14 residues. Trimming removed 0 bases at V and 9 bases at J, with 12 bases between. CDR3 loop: CASSQDSRGPPQHF. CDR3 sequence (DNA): TGCGCCAGCAGCCAAGATTCCCGTGGCCCGCCCCAGCATTTT.

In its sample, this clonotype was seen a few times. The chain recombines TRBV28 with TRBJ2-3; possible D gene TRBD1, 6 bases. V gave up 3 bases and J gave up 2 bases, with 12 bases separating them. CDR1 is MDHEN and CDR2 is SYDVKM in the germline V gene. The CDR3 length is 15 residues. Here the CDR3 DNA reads TGTGCCAGCAGTTTGCTGCAGGGGCACACAGATACGCAGTATTTT. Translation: CASSLLQGHTDTQYF.

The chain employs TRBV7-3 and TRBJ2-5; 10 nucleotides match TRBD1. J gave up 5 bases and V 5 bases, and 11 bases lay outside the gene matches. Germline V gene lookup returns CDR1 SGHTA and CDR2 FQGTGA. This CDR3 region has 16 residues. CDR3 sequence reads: CASSLLMTGGRETQYF. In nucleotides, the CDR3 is TGTGCCAGCAGCCTATTGATGACAGGGGGCAGGGAGACCCAGTACTTC.

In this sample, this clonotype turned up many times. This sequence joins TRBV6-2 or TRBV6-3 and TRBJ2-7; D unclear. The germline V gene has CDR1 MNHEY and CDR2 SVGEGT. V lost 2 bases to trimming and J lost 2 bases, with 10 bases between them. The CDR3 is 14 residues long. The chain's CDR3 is CASSYIGVPYEQYV. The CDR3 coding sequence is TGTGCCAGCAGTTACATCGGAGTTCCCTACGAGCAGTACGTC.

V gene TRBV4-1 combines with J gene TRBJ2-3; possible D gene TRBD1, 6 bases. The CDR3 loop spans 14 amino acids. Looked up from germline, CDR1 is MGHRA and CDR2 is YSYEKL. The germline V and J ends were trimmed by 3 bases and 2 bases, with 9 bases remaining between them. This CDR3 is CASSHGQPTDTQYF. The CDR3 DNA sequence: TGCGCCAGCAGCCACGGACAGCCCACAGATACGCAGTATTTT.

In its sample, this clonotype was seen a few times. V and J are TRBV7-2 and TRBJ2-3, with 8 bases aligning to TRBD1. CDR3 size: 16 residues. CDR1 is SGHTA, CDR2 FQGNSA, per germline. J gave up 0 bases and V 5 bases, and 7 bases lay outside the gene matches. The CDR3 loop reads CASSARTGLSTDTQYF. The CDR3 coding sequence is TGTGCCAGCAGCGCCCGGACAGGGTTAAGCACAGATACGCAGTATTTT.

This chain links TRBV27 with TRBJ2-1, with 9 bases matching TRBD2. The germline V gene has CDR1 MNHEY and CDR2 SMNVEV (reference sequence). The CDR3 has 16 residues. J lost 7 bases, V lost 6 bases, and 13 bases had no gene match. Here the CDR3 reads CASSPIAGERVNEQFF. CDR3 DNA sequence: TGTGCCAGCAGCCCCATAGCGGGAGAAAGAGTGAATGAGCAGTTCTTC.